This entry lists 3 T cell receptor beta chains sequenced from one sample in a study of blood T cells in healthy people across ages. A second PCR, run for about 7 to 11 cycles, used a sample-barcoded 5' primer plus a J-beta primer mix. TCRdb re-analysed the 5' RACE reads in MiXCR, keeping a single row per CDR3 protein. The table shows around 1,600,000 distinct CDR3 sequences, with approximately 39% occurring only once. Sequenced material: blood. The origin of the receptors is a woman aged 18 to 35 in good health.

This clonotype was picked up one time. This chain uses TRBV15 with TRBJ2-1, with D perhaps matching TRBD2 (5 bases). The CDR3 sequence is 15 residues long. Between the trimmed V and J ends, which lost 3 bases and 10 bases, there was a span of 19 bases. Germline lookup yields CDR1 LNHNV and CDR2 YYDKDF (reference sequence). In DNA form, the CDR3 reads TGTGCCACCAGCAGCCCTAGGACTCTCTCACACGAGCAGTTCTTC. Translated, it gives CATSSPRTLSHEQFF.

The chain uses TRBV6-5 and TRBJ1-2; D is uncertain. V lost 3 bases, J lost 4 bases, and 18 bases lay in between. Looked up from germline, CDR1 is MNHEY and CDR2 is SVGAGI. This CDR3 spans 16 amino acids. In DNA, the CDR3 is TGTGCCAGCAGTTATCACAGTCCTCCCGACGGCTATGGCTACACCTTC. This translates into CASSYHSPPDGYGYTF.

The chain links TRBV6-6 to TRBJ2-7, with unresolved D. Germline CDR1 MNHNY, CDR2 SVGAGI (reference sequence). This CDR3 has 11 amino acids. V lost 6 bases, J lost 7 bases, and 10 bases lay in between. CDR3 sequence reads: CASRGPNEQYF. CDR3 bases: TGTGCCAGCAGAGGGCCAAATGAGCAGTACTTC.